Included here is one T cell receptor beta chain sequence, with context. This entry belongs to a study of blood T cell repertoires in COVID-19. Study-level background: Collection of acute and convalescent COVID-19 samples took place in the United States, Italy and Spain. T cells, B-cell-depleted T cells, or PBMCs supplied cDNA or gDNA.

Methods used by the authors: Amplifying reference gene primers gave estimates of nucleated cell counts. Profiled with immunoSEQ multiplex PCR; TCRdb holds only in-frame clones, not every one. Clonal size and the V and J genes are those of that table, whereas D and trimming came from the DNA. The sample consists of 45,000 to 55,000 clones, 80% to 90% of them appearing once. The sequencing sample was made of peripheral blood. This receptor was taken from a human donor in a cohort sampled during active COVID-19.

For the CDR3, the DNA is TGTGCCAGCAGCTTCGGGACAGGGAGCTCCTACGAGCAGTACTTC. This encodes CASSFGTGSSYEQYF. The gene calls are TRBV13 and TRBJ2-7, with TRBD1 identical over 9 bases. CDR3 length: 15 residues. J gave up 0 bases and V 3 bases, and 3 bases lay outside the gene matches. The germline V gene encodes CDR1 PRHDT and CDR2 FYEKMQ (reference sequence).